This T cell receptor (beta chain) was found in a study of metastatic and nonmetastatic thyroid tumors. Study information: Samples came from malignant and benign thyroid patients, and repertoires were compared across blood and tumor or nodule tissue.

TCRdb re-analyzed the PCR reads through MiXCR. The table lists about 82,000 clones, about an eighth of them singletons. This clone was detected ten times or more. No treatment of any kind had been given to any patient before thyroid surgery. This receptor was taken from a female donor with papillary thyroid cancer or a benign thyroid nodule (not recorded which). Some clones in this sample may be carry-over from other donors' samples. The specimen was tumor tissue.

CDR3 nucleotide sequence: TGCGCCAGCAGCTTAGGACAGATGTTTAGCTCTGGAAACACCATATATTTT. Residues: CASSLGQMFSSGNTIYF. V gene TRBV5-1 combines with J gene TRBJ1-3; a weak D match, TRBD1 (6 bases). The CDR3 runs 17 residues. Trimming stripped 2 bases from V and 0 bases from J, with 15 bases between. CDR1 is SGHRS, CDR2 YFSETQ, per germline. The full variable domain, completed using reference TRBV5-1 and TRBJ1-3, is KAGVTQTPRYLIKTRGQQVTLSCSPISGHRSVSWYQQTPGQGLQFLFEYFSETQRNKGNFPGRFSGRQFSNSRSEMNVSTLELGDSALYLCASSLGQMFSSGNTIYFGEGSWLTVV.